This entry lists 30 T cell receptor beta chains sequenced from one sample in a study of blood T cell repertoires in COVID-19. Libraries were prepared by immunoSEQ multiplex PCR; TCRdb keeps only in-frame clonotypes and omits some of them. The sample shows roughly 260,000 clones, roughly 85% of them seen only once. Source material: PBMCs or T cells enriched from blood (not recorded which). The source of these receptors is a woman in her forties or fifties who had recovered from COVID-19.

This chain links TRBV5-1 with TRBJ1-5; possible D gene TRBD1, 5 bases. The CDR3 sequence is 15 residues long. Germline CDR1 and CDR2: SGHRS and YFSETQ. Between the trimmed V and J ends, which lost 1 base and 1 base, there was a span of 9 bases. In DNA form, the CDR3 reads TGCGCCAGCAGCTTGTTAGCAGGGAGCAATCAGCCCCAGCATTTT. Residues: CASSLLAGSNQPQHF.

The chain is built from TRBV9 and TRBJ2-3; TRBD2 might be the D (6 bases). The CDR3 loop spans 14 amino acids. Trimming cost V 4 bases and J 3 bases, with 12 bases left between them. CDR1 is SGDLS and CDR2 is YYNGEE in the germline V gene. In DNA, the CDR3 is TGTGCCAGCAGCCCGACAAGCGGGACAGATACGCAGTATTTT. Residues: CASSPTSGTDTQYF.

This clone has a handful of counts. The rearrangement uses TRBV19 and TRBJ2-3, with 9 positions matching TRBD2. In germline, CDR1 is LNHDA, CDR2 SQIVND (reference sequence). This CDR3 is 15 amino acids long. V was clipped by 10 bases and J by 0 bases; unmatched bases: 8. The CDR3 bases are TGTGCCACGTCCGCAACTAGCGGGAGCACAGATACGCAGTATTTT. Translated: CATSATSGSTDTQYF.

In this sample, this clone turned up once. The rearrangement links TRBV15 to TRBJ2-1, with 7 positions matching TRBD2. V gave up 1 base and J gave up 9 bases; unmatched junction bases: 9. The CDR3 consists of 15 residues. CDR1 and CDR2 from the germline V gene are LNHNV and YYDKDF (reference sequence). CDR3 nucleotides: TGTGCCACCAGCAGAGCCGGGACTAAGGCGACTGAGCAGTTCTTC. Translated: CATSRAGTKATEQFF.

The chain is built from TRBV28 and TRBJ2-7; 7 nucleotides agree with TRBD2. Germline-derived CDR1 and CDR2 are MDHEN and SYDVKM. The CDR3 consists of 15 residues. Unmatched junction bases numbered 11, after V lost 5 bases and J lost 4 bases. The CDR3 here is CASSPTGTIRYEQYF. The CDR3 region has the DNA TGTGCCAGCAGTCCCACCGGGACTATCAGATACGAGCAGTACTTC.

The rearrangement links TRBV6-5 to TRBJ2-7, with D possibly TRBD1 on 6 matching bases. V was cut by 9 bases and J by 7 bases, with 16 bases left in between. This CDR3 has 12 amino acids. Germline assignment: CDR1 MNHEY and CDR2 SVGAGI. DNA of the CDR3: TGTGCCAGTACTCGAACAGGGTTAGAGCAGTACTTC. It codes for CASTRTGLEQYF.

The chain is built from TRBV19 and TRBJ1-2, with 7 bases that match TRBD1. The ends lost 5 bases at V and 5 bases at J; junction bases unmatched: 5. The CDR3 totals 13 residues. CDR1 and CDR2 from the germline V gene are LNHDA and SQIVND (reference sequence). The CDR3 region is CASSPLDRYGYTF. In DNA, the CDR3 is TGTGCCAGTAGTCCGCTGGACAGGTATGGCTACACCTTC.

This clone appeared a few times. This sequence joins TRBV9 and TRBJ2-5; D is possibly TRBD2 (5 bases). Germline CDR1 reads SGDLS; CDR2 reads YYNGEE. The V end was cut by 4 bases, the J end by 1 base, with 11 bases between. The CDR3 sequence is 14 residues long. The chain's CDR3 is CASSPTGFQETQYF. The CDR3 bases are TGTGCCAGCAGCCCTACGGGATTCCAAGAGACCCAGTACTTC. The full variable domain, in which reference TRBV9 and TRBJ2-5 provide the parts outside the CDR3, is DSGVTQTPKHLITATGQRVTLRCSPRSGDLSVYWYQQSLDQGLQFLIQYYNGEERAKGNILERFSAQQFPDLHSELNLSSLELGDSALYFCASSPTGFQETQYFGPGTRLLVL.

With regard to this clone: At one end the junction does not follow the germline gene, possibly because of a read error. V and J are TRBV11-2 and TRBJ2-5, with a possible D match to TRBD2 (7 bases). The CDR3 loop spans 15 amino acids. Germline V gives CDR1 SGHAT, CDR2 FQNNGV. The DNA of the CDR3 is TGTGCCAGCAGCCACCGAGGGGGGGGAGCAATGTATCCGGACTTC. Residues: CASSHRGGGAMYPDF.

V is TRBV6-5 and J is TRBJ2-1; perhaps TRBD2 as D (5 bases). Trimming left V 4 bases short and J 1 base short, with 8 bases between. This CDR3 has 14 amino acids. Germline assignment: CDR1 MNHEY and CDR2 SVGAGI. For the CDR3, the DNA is TGTGCCAGCAGTTTAGCGAAATCCTACAATGAGCAGTTCTTC. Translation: CASSLAKSYNEQFF.

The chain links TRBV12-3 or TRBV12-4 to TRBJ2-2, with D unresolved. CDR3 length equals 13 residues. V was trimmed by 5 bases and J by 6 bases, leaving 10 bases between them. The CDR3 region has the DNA TGTGCCAGCAGTGACGACACCTCCGGGGAGCTGTTTTTT. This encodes CASSDDTSGELFF.

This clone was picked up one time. The CDR3 coding sequence is TGTGCCAGCAGCTTGAACAGGGTGCCCGAGGGACACACTGAAGCTTTCTTT. Its protein is CASSLNRVPEGHTEAFF. V gene TRBV11-3 combines with J gene TRBJ1-1; a weak D match, TRBD1 (6 bases). The CDR3 extends over 17 amino acids. V lost 3 bases and J 3 bases, leaving 20 bases between the germline ends. The germline V gene has CDR1 SGHNT and CDR2 YENEEA.

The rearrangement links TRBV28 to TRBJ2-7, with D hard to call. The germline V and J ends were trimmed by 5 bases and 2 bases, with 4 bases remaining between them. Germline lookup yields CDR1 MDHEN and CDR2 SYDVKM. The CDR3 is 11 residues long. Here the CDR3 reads CASSITYEQYF. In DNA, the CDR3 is TGTGCCAGCAGTATCACCTACGAGCAGTACTTC.

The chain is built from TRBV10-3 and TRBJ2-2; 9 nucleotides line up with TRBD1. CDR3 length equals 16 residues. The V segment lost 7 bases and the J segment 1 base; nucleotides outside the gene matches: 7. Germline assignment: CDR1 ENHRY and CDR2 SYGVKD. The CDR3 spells CAITDGTGRNTGELFF. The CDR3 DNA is TGTGCCATCACTGACGGGACAGGGAGGAACACCGGGGAGCTGTTTTTT.

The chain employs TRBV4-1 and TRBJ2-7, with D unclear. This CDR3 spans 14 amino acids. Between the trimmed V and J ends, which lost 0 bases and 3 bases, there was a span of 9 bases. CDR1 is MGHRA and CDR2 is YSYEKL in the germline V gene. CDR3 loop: CASSQEGFVYEQYF. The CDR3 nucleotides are TGCGCCAGCAGCCAAGAGGGCTTTGTCTACGAGCAGTACTTC.

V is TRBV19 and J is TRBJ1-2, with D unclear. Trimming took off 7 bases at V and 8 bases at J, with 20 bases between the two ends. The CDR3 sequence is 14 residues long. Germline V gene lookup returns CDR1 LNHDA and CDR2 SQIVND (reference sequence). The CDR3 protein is CASTPAGRAVGYTF. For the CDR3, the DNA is TGTGCCAGTACCCCGGCGGGAAGGGCCGTCGGCTACACCTTC.

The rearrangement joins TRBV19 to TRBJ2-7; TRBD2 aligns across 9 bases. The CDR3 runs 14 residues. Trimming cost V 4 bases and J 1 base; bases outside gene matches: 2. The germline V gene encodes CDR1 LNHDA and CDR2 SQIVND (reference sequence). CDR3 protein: CASSNGLASYEQYF. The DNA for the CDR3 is TGTGCCAGTAGTAACGGACTAGCGTCCTACGAGCAGTACTTC.

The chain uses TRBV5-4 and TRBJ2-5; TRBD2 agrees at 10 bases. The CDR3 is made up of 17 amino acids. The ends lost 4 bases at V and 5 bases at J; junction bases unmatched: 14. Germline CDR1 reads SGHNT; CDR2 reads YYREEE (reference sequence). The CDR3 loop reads CASSPGGLAGARETQYF. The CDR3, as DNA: TGTGCCAGCAGCCCGGGAGGGCTAGCGGGAGCCAGGGAGACCCAGTACTTC. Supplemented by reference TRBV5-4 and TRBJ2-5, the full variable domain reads ETGVTQSPTHLIKTRGQQVTLRCSSQSGHNTVSWYQQALGQGPQFIFQYYREEENGRGNFPPRFSGLQFPNYSSELNVNALELDDSALYLCASSPGGLAGARETQYFGPGTRLLVL.

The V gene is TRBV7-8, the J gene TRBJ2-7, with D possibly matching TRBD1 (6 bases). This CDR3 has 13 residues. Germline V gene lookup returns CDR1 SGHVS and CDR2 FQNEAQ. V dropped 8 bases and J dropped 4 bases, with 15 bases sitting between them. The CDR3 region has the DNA TGTGCCAGCGGGTTGTTACAGGGTTACGAGCAGTACTTC. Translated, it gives CASGLLQGYEQYF.

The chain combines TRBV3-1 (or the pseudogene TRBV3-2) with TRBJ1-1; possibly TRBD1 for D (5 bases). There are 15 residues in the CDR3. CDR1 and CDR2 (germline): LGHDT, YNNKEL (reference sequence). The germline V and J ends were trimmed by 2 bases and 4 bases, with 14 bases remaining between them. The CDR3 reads CASSQPRGLSTEAFF. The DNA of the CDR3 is TGTGCCAGCAGCCAACCACGGGGGTTGAGCACTGAAGCTTTCTTT.

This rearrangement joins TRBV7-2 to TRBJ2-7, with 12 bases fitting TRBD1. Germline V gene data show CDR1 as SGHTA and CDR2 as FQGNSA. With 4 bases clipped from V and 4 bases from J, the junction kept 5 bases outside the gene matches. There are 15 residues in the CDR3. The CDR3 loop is CASSYPGQGAYEQYF. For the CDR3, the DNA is TGTGCCAGCAGCTATCCGGGACAGGGGGCGTACGAGCAGTACTTC.

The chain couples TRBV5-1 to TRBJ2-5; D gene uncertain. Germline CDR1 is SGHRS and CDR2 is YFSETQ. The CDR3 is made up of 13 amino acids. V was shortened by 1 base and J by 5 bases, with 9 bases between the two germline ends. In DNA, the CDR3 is TGCGCCAGCAGCTTGTTAAGTGAGGAGACCCAGTACTTC. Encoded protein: CASSLLSEETQYF.

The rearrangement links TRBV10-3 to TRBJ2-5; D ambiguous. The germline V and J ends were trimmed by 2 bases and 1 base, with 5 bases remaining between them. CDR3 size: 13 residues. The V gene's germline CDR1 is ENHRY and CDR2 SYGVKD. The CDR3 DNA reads TGTGCCATCAGTGAGGTTAGCCAAGAGACCCAGTACTTC. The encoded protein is CAISEVSQETQYF.

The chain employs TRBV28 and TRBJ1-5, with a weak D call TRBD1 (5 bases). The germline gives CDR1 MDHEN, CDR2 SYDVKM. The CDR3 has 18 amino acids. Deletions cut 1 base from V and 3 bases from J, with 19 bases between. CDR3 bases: TGTGCCAGCAGTTTATTGAAGCGGGACCATTTACTCAATCAGCCCCAGCATTTT. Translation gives CASSLLKRDHLLNQPQHF.

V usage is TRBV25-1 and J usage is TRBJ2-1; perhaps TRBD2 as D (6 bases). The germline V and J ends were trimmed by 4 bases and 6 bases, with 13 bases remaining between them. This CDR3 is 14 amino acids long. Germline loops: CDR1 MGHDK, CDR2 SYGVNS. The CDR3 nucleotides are TGTGCCAGCAGTGGGCCCGGGGACTCCAATGAGCAGTTCTTC. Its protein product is CASSGPGDSNEQFF.

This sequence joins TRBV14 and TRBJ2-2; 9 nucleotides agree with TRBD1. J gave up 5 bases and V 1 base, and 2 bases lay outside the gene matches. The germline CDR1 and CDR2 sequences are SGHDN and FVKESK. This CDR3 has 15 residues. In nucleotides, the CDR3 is TGTGCCAGCAGCCAAGTGACAGGGGGAACCGGGGAGCTGTTTTTT. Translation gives CASSQVTGGTGELFF.

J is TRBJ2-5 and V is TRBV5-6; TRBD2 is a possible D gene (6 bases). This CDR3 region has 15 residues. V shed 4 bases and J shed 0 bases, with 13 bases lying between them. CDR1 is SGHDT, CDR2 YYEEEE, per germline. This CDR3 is CASSPRREYQETQYF. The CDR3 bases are TGTGCCAGCAGCCCTAGGCGGGAATACCAAGAGACCCAGTACTTC.

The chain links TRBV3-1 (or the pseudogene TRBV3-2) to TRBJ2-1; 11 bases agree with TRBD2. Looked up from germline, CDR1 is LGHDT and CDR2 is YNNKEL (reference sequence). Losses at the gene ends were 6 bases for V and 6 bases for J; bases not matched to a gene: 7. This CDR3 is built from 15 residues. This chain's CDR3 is CASSPGLAGFNEQFF. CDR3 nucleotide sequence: TGTGCCAGCAGTCCAGGACTAGCGGGCTTCAATGAGCAGTTCTTC.

CDR3 amino acids: CAISESVPGTGELFF. CDR3 bases: TGTGCCATCAGTGAGTCGGTTCCCGGCACCGGGGAGCTGTTTTTT. The J gene is TRBJ2-2, the V gene TRBV10-3; D unclear. V was trimmed by 0 bases and J by 4 bases, leaving 9 bases between them. Per germline, CDR1 ENHRY and CDR2 SYGVKD. The CDR3 loop spans 15 amino acids.

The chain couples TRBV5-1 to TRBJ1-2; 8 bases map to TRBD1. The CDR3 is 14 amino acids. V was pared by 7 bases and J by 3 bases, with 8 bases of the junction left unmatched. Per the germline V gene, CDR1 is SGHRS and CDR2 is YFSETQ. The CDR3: CASRPQTGDYGYTF. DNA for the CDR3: TGCGCCAGCCGACCTCAGACAGGGGACTATGGCTACACCTTC. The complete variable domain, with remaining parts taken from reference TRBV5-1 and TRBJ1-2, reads KAGVTQTPRYLIKTRGQQVTLSCSPISGHRSVSWYQQTPGQGLQFLFEYFSETQRNKGNFPGRFSGRQFSNSRSEMNVSTLELGDSALYLCASRPQTGDYGYTFGSGTRLTVV.